Sequencing of this T cell receptor beta chain was carried out in a study of cytomegalovirus exposure and HLA in healthy donors. Trimming took 6 bases from V and 6 from J, leaving 15 bases between them. The CDR3 extends over 14 amino acids. CDR1 is MNHEY, CDR2 SVGAGI, per germline. Amplification used 60 Vbeta primers and 13 Jbeta primers. Profiling relied on immunoSEQ multiplex PCR, and the TCRdb table lists in-frame clones only, not all of them. This sample carries more than 80,000 clones, about four fifths of them seen once, and the ten largest clones take 12% to 15%. Worth noting for this clone: Its antigen is unknown.

Findings of the study overall: It was taken for granted in presence/absence analyses that sequencing depth across donors was roughly uniform. Because they were indistinguishable, some V segments, including TRBV6-2 and TRBV6-3, were excluded.

This receptor was identified in a woman between 70 and 85 years old in good health and CMV-seropositive. Sequencing was done on a sample of PBMCs. This sequence joins TRBV6-5 and TRBJ1-3, with D perhaps TRBD1 (5 bases). The CDR3 DNA is TGTGCCAGCAGCTCAGGACACTCGGAAAACACCATATATTTT. The encoded protein is CASSSGHSENTIYF.